The entry that follows covers one T cell receptor beta chain sequence. The data are from a study of cytomegalovirus exposure and HLA in healthy donors. Study overall: Across 300 to 400 genotyped donors, roughly 85% landed in the Caucasian-associated ancestry cluster.

The CDR3 covers 16 residues. V trimming: 4 bases; J trimming: 0 bases; junction bases outside the gene matches: 5. Germline V CDR1 and CDR2: SGHNT, YYREEE (reference sequence). With 60 Vbeta and 13 Jbeta primers, the PCR was carried out. Repertoires were generated with immunoSEQ multiplex PCR, while TCRdb's copy carries only in-frame clones and drops some. In the table there are roughly 140,000 clones, 78% of which are singletons. The chain recombines TRBV5-4 with TRBJ2-7, with 12 bases identical to TRBD2. The sequenced sample was PBMCs. This clonotype originated in a woman in her forties in good health and CMV-seropositive. CDR3 sequence: CASSPGTSGFSYEQYF. The CDR3 DNA reads as TGTGCCAGCAGCCCTGGGACTAGCGGGTTCTCCTACGAGCAGTACTTC.